These 23 T cell receptor beta chains came from one sample sequenced in a study of blood T cell repertoires in COVID-19. This table comes from immunoSEQ multiplex PCR, and its TCRdb copy is limited to in-frame clones, with some not included. The sample records about 270,000 clones, about four fifths being singletons. Sequences were obtained from peripheral blood. The receptors derive from a woman aged 18 to 35 with acute or convalescent COVID-19.

The rearrangement links TRBV5-1 to TRBJ2-5; 15 bases align to TRBD2. V lost 4 bases, J lost 4 bases, and 2 bases stayed unmatched. The germline CDR1 and CDR2 sequences are SGHRS and YFSETQ. The CDR3 loop spans 15 amino acids. CDR3 amino acids: CASSKGLAGGETQYF. The CDR3, as DNA: TGCGCCAGCAGCAAGGGACTAGCGGGAGGAGAGACCCAGTACTTC. Full variable domain (missing parts from reference TRBV5-1 and TRBJ2-5): KAGVTQTPRYLIKTRGQQVTLSCSPISGHRSVSWYQQTPGQGLQFLFEYFSETQRNKGNFPGRFSGRQFSNSRSEMNVSTLELGDSALYLCASSKGLAGGETQYFGPGTRLLVL.

The chain combines TRBV28 with TRBJ2-7; 9 nucleotides match TRBD2. The V gene's germline CDR1 is MDHEN and CDR2 SYDVKM. The J segment lost 5 bases and the V segment lost 5 bases, leaving 13 bases of the junction unmatched. The CDR3 loop spans 16 amino acids. This chain's CDR3 is CASSIPGLAVFDEQYF. Written as DNA, the CDR3 is TGTGCCAGCAGTATACCGGGACTAGCTGTCTTCGACGAGCAGTACTTC.

The chain joins TRBV5-4 to TRBJ1-4, with TRBD1 as a possible D gene (5 bases). The CDR3 runs 16 residues. The V end lost 2 bases, the J end lost 5 bases, and 16 bases lay between the germline ends. CDR1 SGHNT and CDR2 YYREEE come from the germline V gene (reference sequence). The CDR3 DNA sequence: TGTGCCAGCAGCTTTAGACAGAACCTGGGGAATGAAAAACTGTTTTTT. Translated, it gives CASSFRQNLGNEKLFF.

The CDR3 is CASSLFAGLNTEAFF. The CDR3 DNA is TGTGCCAGCAGTTTATTCGCAGGGCTGAACACTGAAGCTTTCTTT. This sequence joins TRBV27 and TRBJ1-1, with D perhaps matching TRBD1 (5 bases). The CDR3 loop spans 15 amino acids. V was cut by 1 base and J by 0 bases, with 9 bases left in between. CDR1 and CDR2 from the germline V gene are MNHEY and SMNVEV (reference sequence).

The CDR3 DNA reads as TGTGCCACCAGTGATTTAGGGGACAGGGGGTCCTACAATGAGCAGTTCTTC. This codes for CATSDLGDRGSYNEQFF. The chain carries TRBV24-1 and TRBJ2-1, with 11 bases aligning to TRBD1. The CDR3 sequence is 17 residues long. V shed 1 base, J shed 1 base, and the junction held 2 bases outside the gene matches. Germline CDR1 is KGHDR and CDR2 is SFDVKD.

The rearrangement joins TRBV5-1 to TRBJ2-6, with a tentative D call TRBD1 (6 bases). Trimming removed 2 bases at V and 0 bases at J, with 12 bases between. The length of the CDR3 is 17 residues. Germline loops: CDR1 SGHRS, CDR2 YFSETQ. DNA for the CDR3: TGCGCCAGCAGCTTAGACGGACAGACCTCTGGGGCCAACGTCCTGACTTTC. Residues: CASSLDGQTSGANVLTF. The variable domain in full, completed from reference TRBV5-1 and TRBJ2-6, reads KAGVTQTPRYLIKTRGQQVTLSCSPISGHRSVSWYQQTPGQGLQFLFEYFSETQRNKGNFPGRFSGRQFSNSRSEMNVSTLELGDSALYLCASSLDGQTSGANVLTFGAGSRLTVL.

The genes are TRBV6-5 and TRBJ1-1; the match to TRBD1 covers 8 bases. The length of the CDR3 is 14 residues. V dropped 7 bases and J dropped 1; count of bases not matched to a gene: 5. CDR1 and CDR2 (germline): MNHEY, SVGAGI. The CDR3, as DNA: TGTGCCAGCATCCACAGGGGGAAGAACACTGAAGCTTTCTTT. This translates into CASIHRGKNTEAFF.

The chain carries TRBV6-1 and TRBJ2-6, with TRBD1 matching over 7 bases. The trim removed 4 bases at V and 3 bases at J, leaving 9 bases unmatched. The V gene's germline CDR1 is MNHNS and CDR2 SASEGT. This CDR3 is built from 17 residues. In nucleotides, the CDR3 is TGTGCCAGCAGTGGGGGACAGATCTCTGTTGGGGCCAACGTCCTGACTTTC. Amino acids: CASSGGQISVGANVLTF.

The chain links TRBV6-2 or TRBV6-3 to TRBJ2-1; TRBD2 agrees at 10 bases. The germline CDR1 and CDR2 sequences are MNHEY and SVGEGT. The junction had 10 bases not matched to a gene; V was cut back by 2 bases and J by 0 bases. The CDR3 contains 19 residues. The CDR3, as DNA: TGTGCCAGCAGTTACGGGCTAGCGGGAGAATCGAGCTCCTACAATGAGCAGTTCTTC. Encoded protein: CASSYGLAGESSSYNEQFF.

The DNA of the CDR3 is TGTGCCAGCAGCTTAGGTGACAGGGGGATGACAGCTTTCTTT. It codes for CASSLGDRGMTAFF. The chain links TRBV13 to TRBJ1-1, with 9 positions matching TRBD1. Germline-derived CDR1 and CDR2 are PRHDT and FYEKMQ (reference sequence). V dropped 0 bases and J dropped 10; count of bases not matched to a gene: 6. The CDR3 is 14 amino acids.

This clone was seen only once. This sequence joins TRBV6-5 and TRBJ2-7; no clear D. CDR1 MNHEY and CDR2 SVGAGI come from the germline V gene. This CDR3 has 14 amino acids. V was pared by 2 bases and J by 1 base, with 9 bases between. CDR3 nucleotide sequence: TGTGCCAGCAGTTACGGAGCATCATCCTACGAGCAGTACTTC. Encoded protein: CASSYGASSYEQYF.

The chain is built from TRBV6-2 or TRBV6-3 and TRBJ2-2; 7 bases map to TRBD2. Germline CDR1 and CDR2: MNHEY and SVGEGT. The CDR3 totals 17 residues. Trimming removed 0 bases from V and 3 bases from J; junction bases left unmatched: 7. The CDR3 loop reads CASSYSRERSYTGELFF. The CDR3 nucleotides read TGTGCCAGCAGTTACTCGCGGGAGAGAAGTTACACCGGGGAGCTGTTTTTT.

The rearrangement links TRBV29-1 to TRBJ2-4, with D perhaps matching TRBD2 (5 bases). Looked up from germline, CDR1 is SQVTM and CDR2 is ANQGSEA. Trimming cost V 4 bases and J 5 bases, with 15 bases left between them. CDR3 size: 14 residues. In DNA, the CDR3 is TGCAGCGTTGGGGGAAGAGGGCTTGAAAACATTCAGTACTTC. It codes for CSVGGRGLENIQYF.

Only one count was recorded for this clone. The rearrangement links TRBV6-5 to TRBJ1-2, with D perhaps TRBD1 (5 bases). Trimming shortened V by 0 bases and J by 4 bases, and 9 bases separated the two germline ends. CDR3 length: 14 residues. Germline CDR1 MNHEY, CDR2 SVGAGI. Written as DNA, the CDR3 is TGTGCCAGCAGTTACTCCGAAGACAGCTATGGCTACACCTTC. Its protein product is CASSYSEDSYGYTF.

The rearrangement joins TRBV13 to TRBJ1-2; D remains unclear. V lost 0 bases, J lost 7 bases, and 9 bases lay in between. Germline V CDR1 and CDR2: PRHDT, FYEKMQ (reference sequence). The CDR3 contains 13 residues. CDR3 DNA sequence: TGTGCCAGCAGCTTAGGGTGGTTCGGTGGCTACACCTTC. This translates into CASSLGWFGGYTF.

The V gene is TRBV5-8, the J gene TRBJ1-2; TRBD1 agrees at 9 bases. V was clipped by 2 bases and J by 3 bases; unmatched bases: 11. CDR3 length equals 17 residues. The germline CDR1 and CDR2 sequences are SGHTS and YDEGEE. CDR3 amino acids: CASSLRGVDRGYYGYTF. Here the CDR3 DNA reads TGTGCCAGCAGCTTAAGGGGAGTCGACAGGGGGTACTATGGCTACACCTTC.

This chain joins TRBV27 and TRBJ2-2, with 7 nucleotides matching TRBD1. CDR1 is MNHEY, CDR2 SMNVEV, per germline (reference sequence). There are 16 residues in the CDR3. V lost 6 bases and J lost 1; bases outside the gene matches: 8. For the CDR3, the DNA is TGTGCCAGCAGCCCAAGACAGGGTGGGAACACCGGGGAGCTGTTTTTT. Amino acid sequence: CASSPRQGGNTGELFF.

The chain is built from TRBV6-5 and TRBJ2-5; D may be TRBD1 (5 bases). This CDR3 region has 15 residues. V lost 4 bases, J lost 2 bases, and 14 bases lay in between. Germline loops: CDR1 MNHEY, CDR2 SVGAGI. The CDR3: CASSSQLGAQETQYF. The CDR3 bases are TGTGCCAGCAGTTCTCAGCTAGGGGCACAAGAGACCCAGTACTTC.

The gene calls are TRBV9 and TRBJ1-3, with D possibly being TRBD1 (6 bases). This CDR3 contains 16 residues. V dropped 4 bases and J dropped 4 bases, with 18 bases sitting between them. In germline, CDR1 is SGDLS, CDR2 YYNGEE. The CDR3 DNA follows: TGTGCCAGCAGCCCTGTGGGTAGAGGGGGAGGAAACACCATATATTTT. Translating gives CASSPVGRGGGNTIYF.

The CDR3 bases are TGTGCCAGCGCAAGGGGTGGGGCCTATGGCTACACCTTC. Its protein product is CASARGGAYGYTF. The chain employs TRBV7-8 and TRBJ1-2; D is perhaps TRBD1 (5 bases). V lost 8 bases, J lost 4 bases, and 14 bases lay in between. Germline CDR1 SGHVS, CDR2 FQNEAQ. This CDR3 has 13 residues.

The chain uses TRBV11-2 and TRBJ1-1; D gene unclear. Looked up from germline, CDR1 is SGHAT and CDR2 is FQNNGV. Deletions cut 5 bases from V and 6 bases from J, with 13 bases between. This CDR3 spans 13 amino acids. The CDR3 coding sequence is TGTGCCAGCAGCGTACGAGGGTCGGCTGAAGCTTTCTTT. Its protein product is CASSVRGSAEAFF.

J is TRBJ2-7 and V is TRBV3-1 (or the pseudogene TRBV3-2); no clear D. CDR1 and CDR2 from the germline V gene are LGHDT and YNNKEL (reference sequence). V was trimmed by 0 bases and J by 10 bases, leaving 13 bases between them. CDR3 length: 13 residues. DNA of the CDR3: TGTGCCAGCAGCCAAGATCCACTTACCCCCCAGTACTTC. Translation gives CASSQDPLTPQYF.

The chain has TRBV10-2 and TRBJ2-1, with 8 bases that match TRBD2. The CDR3 loop spans 19 amino acids. The junction had 19 bases not matched to a gene; V was cut back by 2 bases and J by 7 bases. Germline V gives CDR1 WSHSY, CDR2 SAAADI. As DNA, the CDR3 is TGCGCCAGCAGTGAGAATCCCTGGGGTAGCGGGACCAAAGGGAATGAGCAGTTCTTC. Translation gives CASSENPWGSGTKGNEQFF.